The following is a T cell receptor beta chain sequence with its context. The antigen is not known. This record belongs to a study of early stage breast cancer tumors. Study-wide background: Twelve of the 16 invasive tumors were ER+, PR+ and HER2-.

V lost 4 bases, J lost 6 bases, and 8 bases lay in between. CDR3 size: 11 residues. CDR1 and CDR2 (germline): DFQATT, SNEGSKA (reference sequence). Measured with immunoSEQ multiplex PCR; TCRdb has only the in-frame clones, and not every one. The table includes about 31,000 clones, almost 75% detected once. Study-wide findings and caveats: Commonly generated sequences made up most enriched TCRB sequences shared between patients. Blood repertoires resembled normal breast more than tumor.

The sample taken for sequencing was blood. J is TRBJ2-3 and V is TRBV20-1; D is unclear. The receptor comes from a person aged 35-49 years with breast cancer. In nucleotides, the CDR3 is TGCAGTGCTATCAAGCGCGATACGCAGTATTTT. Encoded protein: CSAIKRDTQYF.